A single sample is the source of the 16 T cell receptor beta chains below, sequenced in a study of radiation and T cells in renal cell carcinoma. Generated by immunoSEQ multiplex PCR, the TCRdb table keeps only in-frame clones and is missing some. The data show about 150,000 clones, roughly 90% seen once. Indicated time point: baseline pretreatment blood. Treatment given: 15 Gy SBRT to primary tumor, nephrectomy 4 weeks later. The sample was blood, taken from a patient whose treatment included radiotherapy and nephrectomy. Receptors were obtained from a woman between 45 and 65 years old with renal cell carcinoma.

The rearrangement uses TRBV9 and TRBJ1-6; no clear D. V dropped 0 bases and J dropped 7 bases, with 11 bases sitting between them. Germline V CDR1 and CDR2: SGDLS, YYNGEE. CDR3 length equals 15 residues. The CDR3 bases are TGTGCCAGCAGCGTAGAATGGGTAGGGAATTCACCCCTCCACTTT. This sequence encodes CASSVEWVGNSPLHF.

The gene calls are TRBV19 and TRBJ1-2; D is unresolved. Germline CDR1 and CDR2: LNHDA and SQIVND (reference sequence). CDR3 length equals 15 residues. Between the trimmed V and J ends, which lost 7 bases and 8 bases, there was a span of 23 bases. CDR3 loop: CASNPMAAQLWGYTF. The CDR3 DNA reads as TGTGCCAGTAATCCAATGGCTGCTCAACTATGGGGCTACACCTTC.

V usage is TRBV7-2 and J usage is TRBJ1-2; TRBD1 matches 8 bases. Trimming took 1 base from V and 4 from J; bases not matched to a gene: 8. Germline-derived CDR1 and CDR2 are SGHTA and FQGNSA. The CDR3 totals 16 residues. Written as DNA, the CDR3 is TGTGCCAGCAGCTTAGGGGGACAGGAGGGATTCTATGGCTACACCTTC. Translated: CASSLGGQEGFYGYTF.

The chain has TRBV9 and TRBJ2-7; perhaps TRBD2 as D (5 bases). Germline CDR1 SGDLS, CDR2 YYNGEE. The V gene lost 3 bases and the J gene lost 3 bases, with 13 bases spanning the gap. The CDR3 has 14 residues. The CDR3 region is CASSEGLRGYEQYF. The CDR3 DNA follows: TGTGCCAGCAGCGAAGGCCTACGGGGCTACGAGCAGTACTTC. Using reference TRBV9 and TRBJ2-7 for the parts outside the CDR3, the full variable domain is DSGVTQTPKHLITATGQRVTLRCSPRSGDLSVYWYQQSLDQGLQFLIQYYNGEERAKGNILERFSAQQFPDLHSELNLSSLELGDSALYFCASSEGLRGYEQYFGPGTRLTVT.

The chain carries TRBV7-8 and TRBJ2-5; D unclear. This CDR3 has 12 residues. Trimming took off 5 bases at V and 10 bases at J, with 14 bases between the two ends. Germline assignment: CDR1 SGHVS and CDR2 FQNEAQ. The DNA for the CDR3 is TGTGCCAGCAGCCACGAAGGGCGAGACCAGTACTTC. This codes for CASSHEGRDQYF.

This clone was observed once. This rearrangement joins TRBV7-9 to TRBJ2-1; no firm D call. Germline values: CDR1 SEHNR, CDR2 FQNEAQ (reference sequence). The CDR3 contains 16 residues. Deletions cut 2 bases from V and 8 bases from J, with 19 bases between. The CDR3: CASSLTSPGTGDEQFF. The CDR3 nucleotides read TGTGCCAGCAGCTTAACTTCTCCCGGAACTGGGGATGAGCAGTTCTTC.

The CDR3 spells CASSPRLAMSTGELFF. The CDR3 DNA reads TGTGCCAGCAGCCCGCGGCTGGCGATGAGCACCGGGGAGCTGTTTTTT. The chain recombines TRBV9 with TRBJ2-2; D is ambiguous. The germline V and J ends were trimmed by 4 bases and 4 bases, with 17 bases remaining between them. From germline, CDR1 is SGDLS and CDR2 YYNGEE. The CDR3 contains 16 residues. Together with reference TRBV9 and TRBJ2-2, the CDR3 gives the full variable domain: DSGVTQTPKHLITATGQRVTLRCSPRSGDLSVYWYQQSLDQGLQFLIQYYNGEERAKGNILERFSAQQFPDLHSELNLSSLELGDSALYFCASSPRLAMSTGELFFGEGSRLTVL.

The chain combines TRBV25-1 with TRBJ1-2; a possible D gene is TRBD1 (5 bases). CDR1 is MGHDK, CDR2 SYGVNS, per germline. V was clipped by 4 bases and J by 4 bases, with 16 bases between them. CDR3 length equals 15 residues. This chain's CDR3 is CASSGSPGTSYGYTF. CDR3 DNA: TGTGCCAGCAGTGGCAGCCCCGGGACCTCCTATGGCTACACCTTC.

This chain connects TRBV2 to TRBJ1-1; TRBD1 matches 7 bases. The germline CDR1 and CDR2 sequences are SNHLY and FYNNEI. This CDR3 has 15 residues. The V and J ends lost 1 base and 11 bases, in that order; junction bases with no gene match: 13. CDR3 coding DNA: TGTGCCAGCAGTGAAGAGGGGGCGACTTATAGTTTTGCTTTCTTT. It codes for CASSEEGATYSFAFF.

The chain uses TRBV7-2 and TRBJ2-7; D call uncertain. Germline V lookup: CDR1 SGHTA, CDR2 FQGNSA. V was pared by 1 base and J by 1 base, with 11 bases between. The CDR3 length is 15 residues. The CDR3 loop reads CASSLGISASYEQYF. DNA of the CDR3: TGTGCCAGCAGCTTAGGTATCAGTGCTTCCTACGAGCAGTACTTC.

In DNA, the CDR3 is TGTGCCAGCAGCGTAGCTGGGGGTTCGGAGCAGTACTTC. Protein product: CASSVAGGSEQYF. The rearrangement links TRBV9 to TRBJ2-7; either TRBD1 or TRBD2 may fit D (5 bases each). Germline V gene data show CDR1 as SGDLS and CDR2 as YYNGEE. The CDR3 is made up of 13 amino acids. The ends were cut back, 0 bases at V and 7 bases at J, with 11 bases in the middle.

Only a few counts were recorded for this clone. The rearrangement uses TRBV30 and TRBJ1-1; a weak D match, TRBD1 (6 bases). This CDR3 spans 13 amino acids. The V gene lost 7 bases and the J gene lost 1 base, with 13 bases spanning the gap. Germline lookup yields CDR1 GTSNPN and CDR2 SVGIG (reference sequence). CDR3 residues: CASMRTANTEAFF. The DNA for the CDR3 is TGTGCCTCTATGCGGACAGCGAACACTGAAGCTTTCTTT.

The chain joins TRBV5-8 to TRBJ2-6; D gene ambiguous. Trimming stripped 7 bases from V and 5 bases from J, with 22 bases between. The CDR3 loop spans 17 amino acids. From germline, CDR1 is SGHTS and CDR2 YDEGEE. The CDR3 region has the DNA TGTGCCAGCCCCTTCTTCACCACACAAAGTCGGGCCAACGTCCTGACTTTC. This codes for CASPFFTTQSRANVLTF.

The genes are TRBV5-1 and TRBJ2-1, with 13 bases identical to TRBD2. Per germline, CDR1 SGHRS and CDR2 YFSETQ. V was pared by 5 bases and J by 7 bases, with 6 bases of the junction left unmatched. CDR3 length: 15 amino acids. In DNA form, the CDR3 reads TGCGCCAGCAGACCTACTAGCGGGGGGGCAAATGAGCAGTTCTTC. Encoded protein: CASRPTSGGANEQFF.

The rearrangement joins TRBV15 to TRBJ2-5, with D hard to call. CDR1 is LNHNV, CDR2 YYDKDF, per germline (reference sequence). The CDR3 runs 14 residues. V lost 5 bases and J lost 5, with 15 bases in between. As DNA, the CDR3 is TGTGCCACCAGCCCCAGAAGTGGGTCCGAGACCCAGTACTTC. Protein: CATSPRSGSETQYF.

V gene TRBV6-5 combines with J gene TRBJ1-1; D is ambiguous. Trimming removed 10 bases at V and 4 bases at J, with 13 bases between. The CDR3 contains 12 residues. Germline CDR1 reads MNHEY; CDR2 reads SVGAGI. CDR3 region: CATEGSGTEAFF. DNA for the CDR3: TGTGCCACGGAGGGCTCGGGCACTGAAGCTTTCTTT.